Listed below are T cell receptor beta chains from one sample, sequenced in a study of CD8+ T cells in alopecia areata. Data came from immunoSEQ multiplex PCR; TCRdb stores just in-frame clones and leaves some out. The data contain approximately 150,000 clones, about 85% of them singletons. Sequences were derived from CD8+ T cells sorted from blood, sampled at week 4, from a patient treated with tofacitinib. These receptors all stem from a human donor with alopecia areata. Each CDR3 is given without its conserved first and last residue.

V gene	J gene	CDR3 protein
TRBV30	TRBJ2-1	AFQGQGAYNEQF
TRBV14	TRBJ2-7	ASSITLTSTYEQY
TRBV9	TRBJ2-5	ASSVGGLAGQETQY
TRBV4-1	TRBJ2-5	ASSQAMNRIFQETQY
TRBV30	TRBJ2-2	AWSAGGPGELF
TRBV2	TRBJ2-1	ASSIRTGLYNEQF
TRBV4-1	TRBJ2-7	ASSQEGLAGSYEQY
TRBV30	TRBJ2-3	AWSLMYRDRSTDTQY
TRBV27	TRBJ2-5	ASTRASAGTATQETQY
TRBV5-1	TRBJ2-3	ASSLVSVTDTQY
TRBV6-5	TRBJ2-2	ASSYGGELF
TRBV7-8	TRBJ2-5	ASSWVGRGGQETQY
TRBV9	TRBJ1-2	ASSAHLKTDRVESNYGYT
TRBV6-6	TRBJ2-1	ASSFQSRPENNEQF
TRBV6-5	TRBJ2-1	ASSYGNSPSRNEQF
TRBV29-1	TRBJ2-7	SVGQENRYEQY
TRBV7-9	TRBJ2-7	ASSSSGTPYEQY
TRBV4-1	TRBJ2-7	ASSQGQGFYEQY
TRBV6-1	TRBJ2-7	ASSEPVYEQY
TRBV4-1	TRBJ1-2	ASSPPTGDGYT
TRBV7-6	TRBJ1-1	ASSPGDFTEAF
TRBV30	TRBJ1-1	AWRIHFDTTTEAF
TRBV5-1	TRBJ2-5	ASSWDRQETQY
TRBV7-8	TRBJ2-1	ASSLRGESDEQF
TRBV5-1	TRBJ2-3	ASSLGSGESDTQY
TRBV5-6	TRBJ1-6	ASSSASPLH
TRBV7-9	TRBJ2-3	ASSFGTDTQY
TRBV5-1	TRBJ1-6	ASSSTGQGVDSPLH
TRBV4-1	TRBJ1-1	ASSQVSPNTEAF
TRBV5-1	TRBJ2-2	ASSPTGPNTGELF
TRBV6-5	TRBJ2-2	ASSYPRQPNTGELF
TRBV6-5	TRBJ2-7	ASSYQAGRAYEQY
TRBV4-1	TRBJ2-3	ASSQDLLTAGTDTQY
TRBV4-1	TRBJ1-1	ASSQGGQGGGNTEAF
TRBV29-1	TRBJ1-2	SVGVRTVYGYT
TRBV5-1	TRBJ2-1	ASSLEGLASYNEQF
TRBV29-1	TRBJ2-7	SVELPGGDPYEQY
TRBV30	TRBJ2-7	AWSVRDPYEQY
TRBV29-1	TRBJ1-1	SVDQSNTEAF
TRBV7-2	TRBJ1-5	ASSLGTGRGYNQPQH
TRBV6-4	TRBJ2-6	ASSDSYSGANVLT
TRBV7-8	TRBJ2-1	ASSWGWREAEF
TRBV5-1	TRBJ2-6	ASSPRTGWLTGSGANVLT
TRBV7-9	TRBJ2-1	ASSSGRLNEQF
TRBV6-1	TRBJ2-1	ASSEFTSGGYNEQF
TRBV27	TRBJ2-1	ASSSKTTYNEQF
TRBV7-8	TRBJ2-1	ASSRTSGDYNEQF
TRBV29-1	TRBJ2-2	SGQGAKTGELF
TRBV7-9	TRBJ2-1	ASSKSGSLTTEQF
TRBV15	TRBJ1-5	ATSLGRGNQPQH
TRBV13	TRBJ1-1	ASSLGANTEAF
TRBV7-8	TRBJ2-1	ASSLSSGRVNEQF
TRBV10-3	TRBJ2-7	AISETGTIALDEQY
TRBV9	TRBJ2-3	ASSLEVSDTQY
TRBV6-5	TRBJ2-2	ASSYNTGPGELF